Detailed here is one TCR beta chain. The sample originates from a study of shared T cell receptors in the human thymus. V gave up 10 bases and J gave up 4 bases, with 14 bases separating them. This CDR3 has 13 residues. CDR1 and CDR2 (germline): MDHEN, SYDVKM. Sequenced by immunoSEQ multiplex PCR; TCRdb stores in-frame clones only, minus some. The data contain over 650,000 clones, around 87% of them singletons. The same data also went into a second study, on human thymus T cells. That work contributes: Thymic resections from corrective heart surgery supplied the tissue. Thymic as well as blood repertoires seemed to favor certain V and J genes unevenly. Thymic TCR repertoires of unrelated people reportedly overlapped highly.

The TCR sequence derives from a boy less than two years old with a congenital heart defect. The sequenced sample consisted of thymocytes. The chain couples TRBV28 to TRBJ1-5; TRBD1 might be the D (6 bases). CDR3 coding DNA: TGTGCCACCACGGACAGCTTAAATCAGCCCCAGCATTTT. Amino acid sequence: CATTDSLNQPQHF.